What follows is one T cell receptor (beta chain) and its context. Its target is unknown. This specimen comes from a study of shared clonotypes between healthy human individuals. Notes on the study in general: The sharing of about 5.3% of naive CD4 clonotypes was seen across a few donors.

The CDR3 spans 12 residues. Germline V gene data show CDR1 as LNHDA and CDR2 as SQIVND (reference sequence). Unmatched junction bases numbered 6, after V lost 7 bases and J lost 6 bases. The data were produced by immunoSEQ multiplex PCR, yet TCRdb's version contains in-frame clones alone and is incomplete. The data hold roughly 1,600,000 clones, with 98% observed a single time. Material: naive CD4+ T cells sorted from blood. Subset here: CD45RA+ positively selected. The V call is TRBV19, the J call TRBJ2-7; TRBD1 matches 7 bases. The clonotype originates from a man aged 30-40 years in good health. The CDR3 DNA reads TGTGCCAGTAAGGGACAGATTGGCGAGCAGTACTTC. It translates to CASKGQIGEQYF. Complete variable domain (other parts from reference TRBV19 and TRBJ2-7): DGGITQSPKYLFRKEGQNVTLSCEQNLNHDAMYWYRQDPGQGLRLIYYSQIVNDFQKGDIAEGYSVSREKKESFPLTVTSAQKNPTAFYLCASKGQIGEQYFGPGTRLTVT.